These 26 T cell receptor beta chains were all obtained from the same sample, sequenced in a study of control samples from healthy donors and cancer patients. Repertoires were generated with immunoSEQ multiplex PCR, while TCRdb's copy carries only in-frame clones and drops some. The table shows more than 95,000 clones, with around 91% occurring only once. Sequencing input: PBMCs. These receptors came from a woman aged 45-65 years with colorectal cancer.

This chain joins TRBV3-1 (or the pseudogene TRBV3-2) and TRBJ2-2, with D perhaps matching TRBD1 (6 bases). The CDR3 consists of 17 residues. Germline CDR1 reads LGHDT; CDR2 reads YNNKEL (reference sequence). The germline V and J ends were trimmed by 1 base and 4 bases, with 16 bases remaining between them. The CDR3 loop reads CASSQGYRASRTGELFF. In DNA, the CDR3 is TGTGCCAGCAGCCAAGGTTACAGGGCGAGTCGCACCGGGGAGCTGTTTTTT.

This clone showed up just once. This sequence joins TRBV15 and TRBJ2-5; D is unresolved. The CDR3 sequence is 15 residues long. V lost 4 bases, J lost 0 bases, and 12 bases lay in between. Germline lookup yields CDR1 LNHNV and CDR2 YYDKDF (reference sequence). The CDR3 region is CATSIGSTDQETQYF. CDR3 DNA: TGTGCCACCAGCATAGGTTCGACTGACCAAGAGACCCAGTACTTC.

J is TRBJ2-1 and V is TRBV28; a weak D match, TRBD2 (5 bases). CDR1 is MDHEN and CDR2 is SYDVKM in the germline V gene. V was pared by 2 bases and J by 7 bases, with 15 bases between. The CDR3 length is 15 residues. The CDR3 here is CASSLPASGGNEQFF. The CDR3, as DNA: TGTGCCAGCAGTTTACCGGCTTCAGGAGGAAATGAGCAGTTCTTC.

J is TRBJ1-6 and V is TRBV5-6; D is possibly TRBD1 (6 bases). Germline values: CDR1 SGHDT, CDR2 YYEEEE. Trimming shortened V by 2 bases and J by 8 bases, and 14 bases separated the two germline ends. The CDR3 is 15 amino acids. CDR3 loop: CASSLTGIGDSPLHF. In DNA, the CDR3 is TGTGCCAGCAGCTTAACAGGGATTGGTGATTCACCCCTCCACTTT.

V is TRBV12-5 and J is TRBJ2-5; 7 positions match TRBD1. The CDR3 extends over 14 amino acids. The junction had 5 bases not matched to a gene; V was cut back by 6 bases and J by 1 base. CDR1 is LGHNT, CDR2 FRNRAP, per germline. The CDR3 coding sequence is TGTGCTAGTGGCCGCGACAGGGCCCAAGAGACCCAGTACTTC. It codes for CASGRDRAQETQYF.

V usage is TRBV9 and J usage is TRBJ2-1; 8 bases match TRBD2. The V and J ends lost 3 bases and 1 base, in that order; junction bases with no gene match: 12. This CDR3 comprises 18 residues. CDR1 is SGDLS, CDR2 YYNGEE, per germline. The CDR3 region is CASSDHSGLGKSYNEQFF. CDR3 DNA: TGTGCCAGCAGCGACCACTCGGGACTAGGGAAATCCTACAATGAGCAGTTCTTC.

The chain uses TRBV5-1 and TRBJ1-2; D is unclear. There are 14 residues in the CDR3. V dropped 1 base and J dropped 0 bases, with 7 bases sitting between them. Germline V gene data show CDR1 as SGHRS and CDR2 as YFSETQ. The DNA for the CDR3 is TGCGCCAGCAGCTTGCAGAACACTAACTATGGCTACACCTTC. It translates to CASSLQNTNYGYTF.

CDR3 region: CASSLAWGQQNGYTF. The CDR3 bases are TGTGCCAGCAGCTTAGCTTGGGGACAGCAAAATGGCTACACCTTC. The chain links TRBV7-2 to TRBJ1-2; 7 bases map to TRBD1. CDR1 is SGHTA and CDR2 is FQGNSA in the germline V gene. The ends lost 0 bases at V and 6 bases at J; junction bases unmatched: 7. The CDR3 runs 15 residues.

This rearrangement joins TRBV7-6 to TRBJ2-1; 12 bases fit TRBD2. There are 16 residues in the CDR3. Germline CDR1 SGHVS, CDR2 FNYEAQ. J was trimmed by 8 bases and V by 5 bases; bases with no gene match: 10. The DNA of the CDR3 is TGTGCCAGCAGCCCAAGGACTAGCGGGATTGTGCATGAGCAGTTCTTC. Amino acid sequence: CASSPRTSGIVHEQFF.

The chain recombines TRBV5-1 with TRBJ1-2; TRBD1 agrees at 7 bases. The CDR3 consists of 13 residues. Looked up from germline, CDR1 is SGHRS and CDR2 is YFSETQ. Trimming at V came to 4 bases and at J to 8 bases, leaving 8 bases not matched to a gene. This CDR3 reads CASSRDREGGYTF. In nucleotides, the CDR3 is TGCGCCAGCAGCCGAGACAGGGAAGGCGGCTACACCTTC.

This clone was seen only once. The chain recombines TRBV28 with TRBJ2-1; 9 nucleotides agree with TRBD2. Germline CDR1 MDHEN, CDR2 SYDVKM. CDR3 length: 15 amino acids. V shed 5 bases, J shed 3 bases, and the junction held 5 bases outside the gene matches. The CDR3 bases are TGTGCCAGCAGTCGTACTAGCGGGTTCTACAATGAGCAGTTCTTC. This codes for CASSRTSGFYNEQFF.

This rearrangement joins TRBV3-1 (or the pseudogene TRBV3-2) to TRBJ1-2; D call uncertain. Trimming stripped 0 bases from V and 8 bases from J, with 4 bases between. This CDR3 region has 11 residues. CDR1 and CDR2 from the germline V gene are LGHDT and YNNKEL (reference sequence). CDR3 loop: CASSQDDGYTF. In DNA, the CDR3 is TGTGCCAGCAGCCAAGATGACGGCTACACCTTC.

As to this clone: One junction end disagrees with the germline gene, perhaps due to a read error. The chain couples TRBV7-7 to TRBJ2-5; D call uncertain. The CDR3 is 15 residues long. Germline V lookup: CDR1 SSHAT, CDR2 FNYEAQ (reference sequence). The CDR3 bases are TGTGCTAGCAGCTTATTCGGCGGAACACAAGAGACCCAGTACTTC. This sequence encodes CASSLFGGTQETQYF.

The J gene is TRBJ2-5, the V gene TRBV5-1; tentative D call: TRBD2 (5 bases). Germline CDR1 and CDR2: SGHRS and YFSETQ. CDR3 size: 14 residues. V shed 2 bases and J shed 0 bases, with 8 bases lying between them. The CDR3 region is CASSFGGYQETQYF. The CDR3 DNA sequence: TGCGCCAGCAGCTTTGGCGGGTACCAAGAGACCCAGTACTTC.

V is TRBV11-3 and J is TRBJ1-1; possible D gene TRBD1, 5 bases. Per germline, CDR1 SGHNT and CDR2 YENEEA. V was clipped by 5 bases and J by 1 base, with 11 bases between them. The CDR3 sequence is 14 residues long. CDR3 in DNA: TGTGCCAGCAGCGCCAGGGATGGGAACACTGAAGCTTTCTTT. Its protein is CASSARDGNTEAFF. Drawing the rest from reference TRBV11-3 and TRBJ1-1, the complete variable domain is EAGVVQSPRYKIIEKKQPVAFWCNPISGHNTLYWYLQNLGQGPELLIRYENEEAVDDSQLPKDRFSAERLKGVDSTLKIQPAELGDSAVYLCASSARDGNTEAFFGQGTRLTVV.

This clone was observed once. The chain is built from TRBV5-4 and TRBJ2-7, with D perhaps matching TRBD2 (5 bases). Trimming took off 2 bases at V and 2 bases at J, with 14 bases between the two ends. Germline V gene lookup returns CDR1 SGHNT and CDR2 YYREEE (reference sequence). The CDR3 totals 15 residues. Written as DNA, the CDR3 is TGTGCCAGCAGCTTTTCTGAAGGGAGCCCCTACGAGCAGTACTTC. Translation: CASSFSEGSPYEQYF.

V usage is TRBV6-5 and J usage is TRBJ2-7; 8 positions match TRBD2. CDR1 and CDR2 (germline): MNHEY, SVGAGI. V gave up 8 bases and J gave up 0 bases; unmatched junction bases: 9. The CDR3 sequence is 15 residues long. CDR3 nucleotides: TGTGCCAGCCAAATTACTAGCGGTCTCTCCTACGAGCAGTACTTC. Its protein product is CASQITSGLSYEQYF.

V usage is TRBV3-1 (or the pseudogene TRBV3-2) and J usage is TRBJ1-3; 10 bases agree with TRBD1. V was pared by 4 bases and J by 8 bases, with 5 bases of the junction left unmatched. The CDR3 contains 14 residues. Germline V lookup: CDR1 LGHDT, CDR2 YNNKEL (reference sequence). The chain's CDR3 is CASSPRDRGYTIYF. The CDR3 coding sequence is TGTGCCAGCAGCCCCCGGGACAGGGGATACACCATATATTTT.

The chain recombines TRBV18 with TRBJ1-1; D is unresolved. Germline V gene sequence: CDR1 KGHSH, CDR2 LQKENI. This CDR3 contains 15 residues. The ends were cut back, 3 bases at V and 6 bases at J, with 17 bases in the middle. The CDR3 is CASSPLKESSSEAFF. The DNA of the CDR3 is TGTGCCAGCTCACCGCTTAAGGAGAGTTCATCTGAAGCTTTCTTT.

This clone was seen a single time. This chain links TRBV10-3 with TRBJ1-1; no clear D. V was cut by 6 bases and J by 7 bases, with 15 bases left in between. The CDR3 spans 13 residues. CDR1 and CDR2 from the germline V gene are ENHRY and SYGVKD. CDR3 residues: CAIRRAPANEAFF. CDR3 coding DNA: TGTGCCATCAGGCGGGCCCCTGCTAATGAAGCTTTCTTT.

This clone has more than one count but fewer than ten. The chain uses TRBV5-6 and TRBJ2-4; D unclear. Germline V gene data show CDR1 as SGHDT and CDR2 as YYEEEE. Trimming shortened V by 0 bases and J by 1 base, and 5 bases separated the two germline ends. This CDR3 contains 14 residues. The CDR3 coding sequence is TGTGCCAGCAGCTTGGTGGATGCCAAAAACATTCAGTACTTC. Protein: CASSLVDAKNIQYF.

V gene TRBV9 combines with J gene TRBJ1-1; no clear D gene. Trimming stripped 4 bases from V and 1 base from J, with 14 bases between. The germline CDR1 and CDR2 sequences are SGDLS and YYNGEE. The CDR3 is made up of 15 amino acids. The CDR3 DNA is TGTGCCAGCAGCCCCAGTTGGATCGGGAACACTGAAGCTTTCTTT. This translates into CASSPSWIGNTEAFF.

V and J are TRBV7-2 and TRBJ2-6; D gene ambiguous. Trimming pared 7 bases from V and 0 bases from J, leaving 10 bases between. CDR3 size: 15 residues. Germline loops: CDR1 SGHTA, CDR2 FQGNSA. This CDR3 reads CASTPESSGANVLTF. CDR3 DNA sequence: TGTGCCAGCACTCCGGAGAGCTCTGGGGCCAACGTCCTGACTTTC.

The chain couples TRBV11-2 to TRBJ1-5; no reliable D call. The germline V gene has CDR1 SGHAT and CDR2 FQNNGV. The CDR3 sequence is 13 residues long. Trimming left V 3 bases short and J 5 bases short, with 8 bases between. CDR3 nucleotide sequence: TGTGCCAGCAGCTTTGATAAGGATCAGCCCCAGCATTTT. Protein sequence: CASSFDKDQPQHF.

J is TRBJ2-7 and V is TRBV28, with D perhaps being TRBD1 or TRBD2 (6 bases each). The CDR3 has 15 residues. Germline-derived CDR1 and CDR2 are MDHEN and SYDVKM. The V and J ends lost 4 bases and 6 bases respectively, with 19 bases between them. CDR3: CASSSLTSWGAEQYF. The CDR3 DNA reads as TGTGCCAGCAGTTCGCTGACGTCCTGGGGGGCCGAGCAGTACTTC.

This clone was seen only once. This chain joins TRBV9 and TRBJ1-1; D is possibly TRBD1 (6 bases). This CDR3 spans 14 amino acids. From germline, CDR1 is SGDLS and CDR2 YYNGEE. The V end lost 4 bases, the J end lost 5 bases, and 15 bases lay between the germline ends. CDR3 bases: TGTGCCAGCAGCCCGTGGGGGGCAGGGACTGAAGCTTTCTTT. It yields the protein CASSPWGAGTEAFF.